The count of the clone carrying this TCR beta chain is one. This specimen comes from a study of PD-1 blockade in classical Hodgkin lymphoma. Germline lookup yields CDR1 MNHNY and CDR2 SVGAGI (reference sequence). This CDR3 contains 15 residues. V lost 0 bases to trimming and J lost 4 bases, with 9 bases between them. Profiling relied on immunoSEQ multiplex PCR, and the TCRdb table lists in-frame clones only, not all of them. The sample includes about 25,000 clones, about 70% seen only once; the top ten take 3% to 4%. All patients relapsed after autologous stem cell transplantation, and brentuximab vedotin exposure varied.

This specimen was peripheral blood mononuclear cells (PBMCs), taken at baseline. The TCR comes from a human donor with classical Hodgkin lymphoma. This sequence joins TRBV6-6 and TRBJ2-2, with D unresolved. This CDR3 is CASSYSWGITGELFF. The CDR3 DNA is TGTGCCAGCAGTTACTCATGGGGAATCACCGGGGAGCTGTTTTTT.